Listed below are T cell receptor beta chains from one sample, sequenced in a study of blood T cell repertoires in COVID-19. Here immunoSEQ multiplex PCR was the method, and the copy in TCRdb shows in-frame clones only, minus some. The table has more than 85,000 clones, roughly 80% seen once; the top ten hold roughly 23%. Sequencing used peripheral blood. These TCRs come from a man aged 80 or over with active or convalescent COVID-19. The CDR3 runs from the conserved cysteine through the conserved F or W. D genes are given only for firm matches. Clone size is not always given. Where it is, it says once, few, many or a class for expanded clones.

d_gene	v_gene	j_gene	abundance	len	CDR3aa	CDR3nt
TRBD1	TRBV12-3/TRBV12-4	TRBJ1-5	NA	13	CASSGTGYQPQHF	TGTGCCAGCAGTGGGACAGGGTATCAGCCCCAGCATTTT
NA	TRBV5-5	TRBJ2-3	NA	16	CASSSPQGSSTDTQYF	TGTGCCAGCAGCTCACCCCAGGGGTCTAGCACAGATACGCAGTATTTT
NA	TRBV18	TRBJ1-5	NA	14	CASSLFFGNQPQHF	TGTGCCAGCTCCCTCTTTTTCGGCAATCAGCCCCAGCATTTT
NA	TRBV14	TRBJ1-2	NA	16	CASSLRGQTINYGYTF	TGTGCCAGCAGCCTCCGCGGACAGACGATAAACTATGGCTACACCTTC
NA	TRBV5-1	TRBJ1-2	NA	12	CASSLDRIGYTF	TGCGCCAGCAGCTTAGACAGGATCGGCTACACCTTC
NA	TRBV19	TRBJ2-7	NA	14	CATKGRGDSYEQYF	TGTGCCACGAAAGGGCGGGGCGACTCCTACGAGCAGTACTTC
TRBD1	TRBV6-2/TRBV6-3	TRBJ2-7	NA	14	CASSYSGQGRGQYF	TGTGCCAGCAGTTACTCCGGACAGGGCAGGGGGCAGTACTTC
NA	TRBV5-4	TRBJ2-1	NA	15	CASSYRGSSYNEQFF	TGTGCCAGCAGTTACCGAGGGAGCTCCTACAATGAGCAGTTCTTC
TRBD1	TRBV5-1	TRBJ2-7	few	16	CASSSDPGQLSYEQYF	TGCGCCAGCAGCTCGGATCCGGGACAGTTGTCCTACGAGCAGTACTTC
TRBD2	TRBV7-8	TRBJ2-3	NA	18	CASSRDRLAGLLTDTQYF	TGTGCCAGCAGCCGAGACCGACTAGCGGGGCTCCTCACAGATACGCAGTATTTT
NA	TRBV28	TRBJ2-3	NA	16	CASSSTTRGYADTQYF	TGTGCCAGCAGTTCAACTACCCGAGGGTATGCAGATACGCAGTATTTT
NA	TRBV12-5	TRBJ1-5	NA	15	CASGLVRGGYGPQHF	TGTGCTAGTGGTTTGGTACGGGGTGGGTACGGGCCCCAGCATTTT
NA	TRBV2	TRBJ1-2	NA	12	CASKQQPYGYTF	TGTGCCAGCAAACAGCAACCCTATGGCTACACCTTC
NA	TRBV9	TRBJ1-2	NA	12	CASSVEGLGYTF	TGTGCCAGCAGCGTAGAGGGGCTTGGCTACACCTTC
NA	TRBV18	TRBJ1-2	NA	14	CASSRQVTDYGYTF	TGTGCCAGCTCACGACAGGTCACTGACTATGGCTACACCTTC
NA	TRBV19	TRBJ1-5	once	15	CASSIGWGQNQPQHF	TGTGCCAGTAGTATAGGGTGGGGACAAAATCAGCCCCAGCATTTT
TRBD1	TRBV6-2/TRBV6-3	TRBJ1-1	NA	18	CASSYLTGTGVLGTEAFF	TGTGCCAGCAGTTACCTCACCGGGACAGGGGTATTAGGGACTGAAGCTTTCTTT
TRBD2	TRBV19	TRBJ2-5	NA	13	CASSGSGGWTQYF	TGTGCCAGTAGTGGCTCGGGGGGATGGACCCAGTACTTC
TRBD1	TRBV5-6	TRBJ2-5	NA	15	CASSALGQGRETQYF	TGTGCCAGCAGCGCCCTGGGACAGGGTAGAGAGACCCAGTACTTC
TRBD2	TRBV10-3	TRBJ2-7	NA	14	CAISRSGGPCEQYF	TGTGCCATCAGCCGGAGCGGGGGTCCATGCGAGCAGTACTTC
NA	TRBV27	TRBJ2-7	medium-sized	13	CASASGQTYEQYF	TGTGCCAGCGCCTCTGGACAGACCTACGAGCAGTACTTC
NA	TRBV18	TRBJ1-2	NA	14	CASSPTISGEGYTF	TGTGCCAGCTCACCTACTATATCAGGGGAAGGCTACACCTTC
TRBD1	TRBV5-1	TRBJ1-2	NA	15	CASSRNRGANYGYTF	TGCGCCAGCAGCAGAAACAGGGGAGCTAACTATGGCTACACCTTC
TRBD1	TRBV27	TRBJ1-2	NA	15	CASSLSGQGWSGYTF	TGTGCCAGCAGTTTATCGGGACAGGGGTGGTCGGGCTACACCTTC
NA	TRBV6-4	TRBJ1-2	NA	13	CASSETGFYGYTF	TGTGCCAGCAGTGAAACAGGTTTTTATGGCTACACCTTC
TRBD1	TRBV7-6	TRBJ2-7	NA	14	CASSFLGGEYEQYF	TGTGCCAGCAGCTTTCTAGGGGGCGAGTACGAGCAGTACTTC
NA	TRBV18	TRBJ1-1	NA	15	CASSPRGGAWTEAFF	TGTGCCAGCTCACCACGGGGGGGGGCTTGGACTGAAGCTTTCTTT
NA	TRBV3-1/TRBV3-2	TRBJ2-7	NA	16	CASSPMAGAYSYEQYF	TGTGCCAGCAGCCCAATGGCGGGGGCCTACTCCTACGAGCAGTACTTC
NA	TRBV11-1	TRBJ1-1	NA	15	CASSPRQVPGTEAFF	TGTGCCAGCAGCCCTCGACAGGTCCCAGGCACTGAAGCTTTCTTT